One T cell receptor (beta chain) is described in this entry. The germline V gene has CDR1 MGHDK and CDR2 SYGVNS. Germline trimming cut 8 bases from V and 0 bases from J; bases unmatched to any gene: 18. The CDR3 sequence is 18 residues long. The entry originates in a study of shared T cell receptors in the human thymus. Sequencing was performed with immunoSEQ multiplex PCR; in TCRdb, only in-frame clones are kept and a portion is missing. The table records around 68,000 clones, roughly 95% of them present only once. Sequencing was carried out using thymocytes. The TCR originated in a human donor. The chain is built from TRBV25-1 and TRBJ1-2, with 7 bases fitting TRBD1. The CDR3 sequence is CASFLQTGNIYANYGYTF. CDR3 bases: TGTGCCAGCTTCCTTCAGACAGGGAATATTTATGCTAACTATGGCTACACCTTC.